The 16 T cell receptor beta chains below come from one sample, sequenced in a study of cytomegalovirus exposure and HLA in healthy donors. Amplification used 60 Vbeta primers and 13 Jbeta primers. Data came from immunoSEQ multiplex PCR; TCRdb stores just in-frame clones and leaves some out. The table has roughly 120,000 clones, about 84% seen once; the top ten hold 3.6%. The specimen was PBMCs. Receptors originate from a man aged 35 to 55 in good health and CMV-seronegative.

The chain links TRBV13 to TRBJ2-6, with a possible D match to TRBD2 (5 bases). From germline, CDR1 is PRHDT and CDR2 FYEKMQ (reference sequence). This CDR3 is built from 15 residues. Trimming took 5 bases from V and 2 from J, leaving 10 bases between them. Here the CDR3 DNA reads TGTGCCAGCAGCCCTGAGGGCACTGGGGCCAACGTCCTGACTTTC. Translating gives CASSPEGTGANVLTF.

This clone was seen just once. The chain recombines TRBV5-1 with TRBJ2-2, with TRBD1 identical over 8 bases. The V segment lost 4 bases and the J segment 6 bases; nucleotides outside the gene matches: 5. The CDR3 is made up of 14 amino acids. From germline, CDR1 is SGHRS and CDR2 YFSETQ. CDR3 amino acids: CASSPGGKPGELFF. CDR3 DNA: TGCGCCAGCAGCCCAGGGGGCAAACCCGGGGAGCTGTTTTTT.

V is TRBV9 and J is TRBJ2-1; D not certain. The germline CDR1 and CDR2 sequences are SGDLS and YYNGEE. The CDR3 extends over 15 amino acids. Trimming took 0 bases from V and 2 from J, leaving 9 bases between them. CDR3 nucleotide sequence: TGTGCCAGCAGCGTAGACCTTGGCACCTACAATGAGCAGTTCTTC. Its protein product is CASSVDLGTYNEQFF.

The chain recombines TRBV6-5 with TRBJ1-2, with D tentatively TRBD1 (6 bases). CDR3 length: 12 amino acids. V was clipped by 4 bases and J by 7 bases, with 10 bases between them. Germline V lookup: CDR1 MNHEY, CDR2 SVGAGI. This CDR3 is CASSLIQGGYTF. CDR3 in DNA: TGTGCCAGCAGTTTAATACAGGGTGGCTACACCTTC.

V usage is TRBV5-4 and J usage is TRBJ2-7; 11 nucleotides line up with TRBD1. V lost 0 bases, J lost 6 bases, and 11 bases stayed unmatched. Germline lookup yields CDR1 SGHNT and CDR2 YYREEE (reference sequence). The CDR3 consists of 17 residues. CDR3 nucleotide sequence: TGTGCCAGCAGCTTGGGCTATGTCGGACAGGGGGCTTCCGAGCAGTACTTC. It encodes CASSLGYVGQGASEQYF. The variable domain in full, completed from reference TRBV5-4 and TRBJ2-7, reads ETGVTQSPTHLIKTRGQQVTLRCSSQSGHNTVSWYQQALGQGPQFIFQYYREEENGRGNFPPRFSGLQFPNYSSELNVNALELDDSALYLCASSLGYVGQGASEQYFGPGTRLTVT.

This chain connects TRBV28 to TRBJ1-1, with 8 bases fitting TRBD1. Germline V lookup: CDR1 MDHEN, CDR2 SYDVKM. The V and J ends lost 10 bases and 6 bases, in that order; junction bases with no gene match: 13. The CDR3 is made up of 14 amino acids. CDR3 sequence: CATRLWTGKAEAFF. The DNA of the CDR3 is TGTGCCACGCGGTTGTGGACAGGGAAGGCTGAAGCTTTCTTT.

The CDR3 coding sequence is TGCGCCAGCAGCTTGGTACAGGGGGTCACCGGGGAGCTGTTTTTT. Translated: CASSLVQGVTGELFF. The J gene is TRBJ2-2, the V gene TRBV5-1, with 8 bases fitting TRBD1. With V trimmed by 0 bases and J by 4 bases, 2 bases remained unmatched. The CDR3 sequence is 15 residues long. CDR1 is SGHRS, CDR2 YFSETQ, per germline.

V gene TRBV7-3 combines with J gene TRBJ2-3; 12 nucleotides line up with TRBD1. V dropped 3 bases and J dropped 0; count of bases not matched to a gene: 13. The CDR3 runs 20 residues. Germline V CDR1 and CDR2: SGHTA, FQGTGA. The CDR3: CASSFYPGTGGLNSTDTQYF. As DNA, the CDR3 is TGTGCCAGCAGCTTTTATCCCGGGACAGGGGGCTTAAATAGCACAGATACGCAGTATTTT.

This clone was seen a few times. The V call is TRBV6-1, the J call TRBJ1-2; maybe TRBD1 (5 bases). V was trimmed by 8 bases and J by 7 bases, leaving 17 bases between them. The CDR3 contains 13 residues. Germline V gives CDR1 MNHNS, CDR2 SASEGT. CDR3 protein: CASFAGGYGGYTF. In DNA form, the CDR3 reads TGTGCCAGCTTCGCCGGGGGTTATGGTGGCTACACCTTC.

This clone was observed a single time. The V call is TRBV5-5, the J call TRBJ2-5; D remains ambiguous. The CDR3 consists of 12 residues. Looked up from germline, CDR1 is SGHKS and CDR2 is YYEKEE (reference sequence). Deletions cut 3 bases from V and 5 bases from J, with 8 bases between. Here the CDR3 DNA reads TGTGCCAGCAGCTACAGTGGGGAGACCCAGTACTTC. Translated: CASSYSGETQYF.

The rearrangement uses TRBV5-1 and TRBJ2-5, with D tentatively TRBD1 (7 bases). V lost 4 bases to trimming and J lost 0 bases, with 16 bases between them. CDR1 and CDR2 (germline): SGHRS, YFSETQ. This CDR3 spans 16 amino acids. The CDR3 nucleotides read TGCGCCAGCAGCCCCCAGGGGGGAATCTACCAAGAGACCCAGTACTTC. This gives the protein CASSPQGGIYQETQYF.

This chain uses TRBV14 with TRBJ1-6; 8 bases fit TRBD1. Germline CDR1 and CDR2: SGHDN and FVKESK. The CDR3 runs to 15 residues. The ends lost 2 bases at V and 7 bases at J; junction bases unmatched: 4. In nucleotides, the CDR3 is TGTGCCAGCAGCCAAAGGACAGGGCTAAATTCACCCCTCCACTTT. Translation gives CASSQRTGLNSPLHF.

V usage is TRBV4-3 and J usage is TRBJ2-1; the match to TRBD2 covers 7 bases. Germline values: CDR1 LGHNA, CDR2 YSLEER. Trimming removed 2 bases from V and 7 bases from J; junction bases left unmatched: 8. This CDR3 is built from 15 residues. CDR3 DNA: TGCGCCAGCAGCCAATCAATTTGGGGGGGTAATGAGCAGTTCTTC. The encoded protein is CASSQSIWGGNEQFF.

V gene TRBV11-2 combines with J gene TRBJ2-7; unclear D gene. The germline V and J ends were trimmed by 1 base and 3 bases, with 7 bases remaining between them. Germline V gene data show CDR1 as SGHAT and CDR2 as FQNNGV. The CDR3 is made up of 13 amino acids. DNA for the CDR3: TGTGCCAGCAGCTTAGGGCCATTCTACGAGCAGTACTTC. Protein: CASSLGPFYEQYF.

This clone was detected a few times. CDR3 sequence: CASSYLTGVPDTQYF. The CDR3 DNA reads as TGTGCCAGCAGCTATCTGACAGGGGTGCCAGATACGCAGTATTTT. The chain carries TRBV7-9 and TRBJ2-3; 8 bases are a match to TRBD1. CDR1 is SEHNR, CDR2 FQNEAQ, per germline (reference sequence). Germline trimming cut 4 bases from V and 4 bases from J; bases unmatched to any gene: 7. The CDR3 has 15 residues.

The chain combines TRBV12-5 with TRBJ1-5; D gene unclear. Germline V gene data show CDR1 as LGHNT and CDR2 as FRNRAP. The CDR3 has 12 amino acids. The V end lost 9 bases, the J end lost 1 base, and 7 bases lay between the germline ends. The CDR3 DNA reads TGTGCTAGGCCACAAAGCAATCAGCCCCAGCATTTT. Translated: CARPQSNQPQHF.